This T cell receptor (beta chain) was obtained from a study of T cell changes during pregnancy in multiple sclerosis. Germline lookup yields CDR1 MDHEN and CDR2 SYDVKM. Deletions cut 3 bases from V and 4 bases from J, with 4 bases between. The CDR3 has 12 residues. Assay used: immunoSEQ multiplex PCR; TCRdb lists only in-frame clones, some missing. This table has about 59,000 clones, about 90% appearing once. The sequenced sample was peripheral blood, obtained in the second trimester of pregnancy. The chain couples TRBV28 to TRBJ1-3; D not certain. The TCR was taken from a female donor in good health, enrolled as a control in a pregnancy study. The CDR3 is CASSFEGNTIYF. The CDR3 DNA reads TGTGCCAGCAGTTTCGAGGGAAACACCATATATTTT.